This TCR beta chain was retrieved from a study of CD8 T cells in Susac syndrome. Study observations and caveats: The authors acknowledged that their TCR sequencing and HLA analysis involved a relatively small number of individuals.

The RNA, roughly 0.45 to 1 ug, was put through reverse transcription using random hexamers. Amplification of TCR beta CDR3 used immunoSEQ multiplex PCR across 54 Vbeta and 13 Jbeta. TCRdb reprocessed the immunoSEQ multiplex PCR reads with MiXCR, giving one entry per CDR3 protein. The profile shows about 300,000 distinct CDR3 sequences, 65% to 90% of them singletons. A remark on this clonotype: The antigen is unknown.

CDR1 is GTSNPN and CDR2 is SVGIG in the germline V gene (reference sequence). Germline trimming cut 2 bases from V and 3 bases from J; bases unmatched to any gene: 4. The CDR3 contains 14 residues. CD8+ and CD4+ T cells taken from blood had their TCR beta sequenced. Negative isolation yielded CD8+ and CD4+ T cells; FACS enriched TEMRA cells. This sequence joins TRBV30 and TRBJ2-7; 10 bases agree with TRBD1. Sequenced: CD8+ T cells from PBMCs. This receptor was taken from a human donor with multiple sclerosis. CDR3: CAWSTGTGDYEQYF. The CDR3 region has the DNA TGTGCCTGGAGTACCGGGACAGGGGACTACGAGCAGTACTTC.